This TCR beta chain is from a study of regulatory T cells in long-lasting Graves disease. CDR3 regions were amplified by Arm-PCR using iRepertoire HTBI primers to build TCR beta libraries. TCRdb recomputed calls from the multiplex PCR reads with MiXCR, one row per CDR3 protein. The sample consists of more than 650,000 distinct CDR3 sequences, 30% of them appearing once. The CDR3 has 16 amino acids. J was trimmed by 0 bases and V by 6 bases; bases with no gene match: 8. CDR1 and CDR2 from the germline V gene are MNHNS and SASEGT. Regarding time point: persistent/refractory GD, antithyroid drugs over 5 years with positive TRAb. Isolated PBMC RNA provided the starting material for the TCR library.

The starting material was peripheral blood mononuclear cells (PBMCs), obtained when the disease was refractory, from a patient treated with antithyroid drugs. The chain carries TRBV6-1 and TRBJ2-7; 10 bases align to TRBD2. This TCR derives from a female donor with Graves disease. The CDR3 spells CASRLAGGDNSYEQYF. In DNA, the CDR3 is TGTGCCAGCAGGTTAGCGGGAGGAGACAACTCCTACGAGCAGTACTTC.